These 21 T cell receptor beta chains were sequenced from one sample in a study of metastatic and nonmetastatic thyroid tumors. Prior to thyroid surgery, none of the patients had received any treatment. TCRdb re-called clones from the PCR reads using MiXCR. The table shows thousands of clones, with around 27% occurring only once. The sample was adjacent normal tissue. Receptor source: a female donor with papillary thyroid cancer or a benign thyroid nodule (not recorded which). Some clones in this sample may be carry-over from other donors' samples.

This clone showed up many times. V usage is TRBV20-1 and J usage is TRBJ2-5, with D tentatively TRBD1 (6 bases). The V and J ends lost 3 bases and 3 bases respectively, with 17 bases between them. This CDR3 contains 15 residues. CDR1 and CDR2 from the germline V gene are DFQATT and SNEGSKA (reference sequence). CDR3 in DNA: TGCAGTGCTAGGGTCTATCTCCAGGGGAAAGAGACCCAGTACTTC. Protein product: CSARVYLQGKETQYF.

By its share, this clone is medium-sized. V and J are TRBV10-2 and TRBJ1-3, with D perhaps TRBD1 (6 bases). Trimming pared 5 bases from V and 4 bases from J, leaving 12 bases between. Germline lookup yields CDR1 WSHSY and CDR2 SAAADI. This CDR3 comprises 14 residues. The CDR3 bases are TGCGCCAGCAGTCCCTTTACAGGGGGAAACACCATATATTTT. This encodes CASSPFTGGNTIYF.

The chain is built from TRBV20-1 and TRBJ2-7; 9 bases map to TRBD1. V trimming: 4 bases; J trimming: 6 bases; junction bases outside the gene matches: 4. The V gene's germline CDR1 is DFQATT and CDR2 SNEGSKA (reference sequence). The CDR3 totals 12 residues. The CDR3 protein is CSAKTGGLEQYF. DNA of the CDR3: TGCAGTGCTAAAACAGGGGGCCTCGAGCAGTACTTC.

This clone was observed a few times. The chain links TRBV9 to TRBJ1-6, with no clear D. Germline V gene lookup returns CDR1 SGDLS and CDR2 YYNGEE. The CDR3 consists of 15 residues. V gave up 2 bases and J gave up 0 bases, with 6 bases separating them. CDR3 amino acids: CASSVESSYNSPLHF. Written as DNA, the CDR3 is TGTGCCAGCAGCGTTGAGAGCTCCTATAATTCACCCCTCCACTTT.

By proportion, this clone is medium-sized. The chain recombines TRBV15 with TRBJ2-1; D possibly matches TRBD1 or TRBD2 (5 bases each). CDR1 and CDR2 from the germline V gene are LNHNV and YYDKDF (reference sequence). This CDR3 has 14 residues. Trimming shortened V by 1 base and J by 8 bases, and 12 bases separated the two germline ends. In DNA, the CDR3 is TGTGCCACCAGCAGAGTTCGTTGGGGGTATGAGCAGTTCTTC. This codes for CATSRVRWGYEQFF.

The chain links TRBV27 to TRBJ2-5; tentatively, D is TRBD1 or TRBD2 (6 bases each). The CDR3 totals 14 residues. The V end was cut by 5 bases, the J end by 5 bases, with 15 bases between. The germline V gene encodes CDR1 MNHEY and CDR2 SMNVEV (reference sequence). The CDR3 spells CASSALGGGETQYF. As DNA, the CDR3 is TGTGCCAGCAGTGCATTGGGGGGCGGGGAGACCCAGTACTTC.

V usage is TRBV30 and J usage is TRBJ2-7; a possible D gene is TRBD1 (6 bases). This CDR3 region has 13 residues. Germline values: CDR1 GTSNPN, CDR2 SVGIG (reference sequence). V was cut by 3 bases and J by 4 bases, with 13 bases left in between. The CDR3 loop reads CAWSRGREYEQYF. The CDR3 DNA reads TGTGCCTGGAGCAGGGGCAGGGAGTACGAGCAGTACTTC.

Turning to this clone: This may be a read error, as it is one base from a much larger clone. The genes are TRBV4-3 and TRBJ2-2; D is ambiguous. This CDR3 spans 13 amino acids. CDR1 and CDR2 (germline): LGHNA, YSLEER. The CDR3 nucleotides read TGCGCCAGCGGCCAAGATCGGATAGGGGAGCTGTTTTTT. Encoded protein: CASGQDRIGELFF.

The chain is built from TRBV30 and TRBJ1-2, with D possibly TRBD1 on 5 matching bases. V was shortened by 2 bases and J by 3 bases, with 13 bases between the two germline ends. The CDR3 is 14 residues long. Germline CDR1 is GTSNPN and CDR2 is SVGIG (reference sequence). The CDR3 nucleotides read TGTGCCTGGAGTTCAGGGTCGTGGGACTATGGCTACACCTTC. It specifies CAWSSGSWDYGYTF.

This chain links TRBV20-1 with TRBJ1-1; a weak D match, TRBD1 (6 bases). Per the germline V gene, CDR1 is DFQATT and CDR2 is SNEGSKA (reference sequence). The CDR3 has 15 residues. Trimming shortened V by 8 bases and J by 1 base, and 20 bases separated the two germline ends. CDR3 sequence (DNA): TGCAGTACCGGGGGGGGGCAGACCCGGAACACTGAAGCTTTCTTT. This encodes CSTGGGQTRNTEAFF.

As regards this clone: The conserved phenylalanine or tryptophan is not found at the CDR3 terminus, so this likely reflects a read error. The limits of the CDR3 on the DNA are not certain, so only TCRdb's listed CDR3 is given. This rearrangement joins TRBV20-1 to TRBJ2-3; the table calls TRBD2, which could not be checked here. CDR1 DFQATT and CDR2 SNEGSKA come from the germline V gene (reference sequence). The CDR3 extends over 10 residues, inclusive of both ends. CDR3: CSAPRQGLAG.

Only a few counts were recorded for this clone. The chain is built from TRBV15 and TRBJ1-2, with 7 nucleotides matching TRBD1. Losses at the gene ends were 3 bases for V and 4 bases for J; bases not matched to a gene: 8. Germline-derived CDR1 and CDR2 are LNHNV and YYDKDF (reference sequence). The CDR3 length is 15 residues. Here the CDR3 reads CATSSRGTAAYGYTF. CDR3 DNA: TGTGCCACCAGCAGCCGCGGGACAGCGGCCTATGGCTACACCTTC.

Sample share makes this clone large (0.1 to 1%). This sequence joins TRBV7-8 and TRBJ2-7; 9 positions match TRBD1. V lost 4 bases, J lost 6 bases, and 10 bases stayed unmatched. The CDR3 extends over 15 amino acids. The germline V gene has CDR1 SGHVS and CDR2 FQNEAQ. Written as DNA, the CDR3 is TGTGCCAGCAGCTCGAGTCCGGGACAGGGTGTCGAGCAGTACTTC. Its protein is CASSSSPGQGVEQYF.

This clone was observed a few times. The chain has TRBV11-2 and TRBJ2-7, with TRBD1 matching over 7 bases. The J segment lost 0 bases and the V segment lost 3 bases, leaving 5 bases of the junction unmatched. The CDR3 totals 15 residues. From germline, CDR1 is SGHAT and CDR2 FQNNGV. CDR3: CASSFRDSLSYEQYF. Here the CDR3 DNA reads TGTGCCAGCAGCTTCCGGGACAGTCTCTCCTACGAGCAGTACTTC.

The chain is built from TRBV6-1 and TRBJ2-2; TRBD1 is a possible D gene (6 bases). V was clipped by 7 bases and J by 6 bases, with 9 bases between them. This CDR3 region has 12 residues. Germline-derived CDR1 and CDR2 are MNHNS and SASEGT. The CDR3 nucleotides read TGTGCCAGCAAACAGGGACCCGGGGAGCTGTTTTTT. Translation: CASKQGPGELFF.

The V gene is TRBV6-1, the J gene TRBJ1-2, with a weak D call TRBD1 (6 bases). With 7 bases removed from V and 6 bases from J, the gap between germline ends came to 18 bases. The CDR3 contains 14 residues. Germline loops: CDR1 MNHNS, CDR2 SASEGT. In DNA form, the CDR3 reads TGTGCCAGCACACCGCAGGGGATCGACGATGGCTACACCTTC. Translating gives CASTPQGIDDGYTF.

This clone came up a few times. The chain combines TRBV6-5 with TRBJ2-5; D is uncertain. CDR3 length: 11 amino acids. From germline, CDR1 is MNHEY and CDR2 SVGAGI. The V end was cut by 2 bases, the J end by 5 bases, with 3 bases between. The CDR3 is CASSYLETQYF. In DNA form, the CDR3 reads TGTGCCAGCAGTTACCTCGAGACCCAGTACTTC.

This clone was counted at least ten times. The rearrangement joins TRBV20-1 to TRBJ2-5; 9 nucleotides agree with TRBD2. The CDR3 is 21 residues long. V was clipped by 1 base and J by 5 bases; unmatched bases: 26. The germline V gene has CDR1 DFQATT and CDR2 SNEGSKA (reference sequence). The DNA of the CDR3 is TGCAGTGCTAGAGCCACTCCGGGTGCGGGGGGGCCAAAAATTTCCCCTGAGACCCAGTACTTC. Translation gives CSARATPGAGGPKISPETQYF.

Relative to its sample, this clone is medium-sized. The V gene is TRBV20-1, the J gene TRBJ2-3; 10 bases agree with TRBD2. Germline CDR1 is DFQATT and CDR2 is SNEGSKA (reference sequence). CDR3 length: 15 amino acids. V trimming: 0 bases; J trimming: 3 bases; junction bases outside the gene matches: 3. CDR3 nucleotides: TGCAGTGCTAGAGATGCTAGCGGGGGTACAGATACGCAGTATTTT. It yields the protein CSARDASGGTDTQYF.

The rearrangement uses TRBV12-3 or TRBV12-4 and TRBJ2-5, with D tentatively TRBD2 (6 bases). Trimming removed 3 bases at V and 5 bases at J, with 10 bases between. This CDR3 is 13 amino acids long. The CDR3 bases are TGTGCCAGCAGTTTTGCGGGACCGGAGACCCAGTACTTC. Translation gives CASSFAGPETQYF.

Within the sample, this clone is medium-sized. CDR3 loop: CAISPTGFTGELFF. Here the CDR3 DNA reads TGTGCCATCAGTCCGACAGGGTTCACCGGGGAGCTGTTTTTT. The chain combines TRBV10-3 with TRBJ2-2; TRBD1 matches at 7 bases. J was trimmed by 4 bases and V by 5 bases; bases with no gene match: 4. The CDR3 contains 14 residues. Germline-derived CDR1 and CDR2 are ENHRY and SYGVKD.